The 7 T cell receptor beta chains below were found in one sample sequenced in a study of T cells in Graves' hyperthyroidism and ophthalmopathy. Amplified TCR beta CDR3 regions came from RNA transcripts. The TCR CDR3 first-round RT-PCR relied on the HTBI primer set. TCRdb re-analysed the multiplex PCR reads in MiXCR, keeping a single row per CDR3 protein. The profile covers hundreds of thousands of distinct CDR3 sequences, with 15% to 19% appearing a single time and around 7.3% taken by the ten largest. Specimen: blood. These TCRs come from a woman aged 18-29 years with Graves' hyperthyroidism.

J is TRBJ1-2 and V is TRBV30, with D maybe TRBD1 (5 bases). The CDR3 length is 15 residues. Germline loops: CDR1 GTSNPN, CDR2 SVGIG (reference sequence). The V and J ends lost 0 bases and 6 bases respectively, with 17 bases between them. The CDR3 region is CAWSVGTSPGDGYTF. CDR3 DNA: TGTGCCTGGAGTGTAGGGACCTCCCCGGGCGATGGCTACACCTTC.

The chain joins TRBV4-1 to TRBJ2-1; 11 bases line up with TRBD2. CDR3 length: 14 residues. Unmatched junction bases numbered 1, after V lost 0 bases and J lost 9 bases. The germline V gene has CDR1 MGHRA and CDR2 YSYEKL. Here the CDR3 DNA reads TGCGCCAGCAGCCAAGATACTAGCGGGAGTGAGCAGTTCTTC. Its protein is CASSQDTSGSEQFF.

In DNA form, the CDR3 reads TGCAGTGCTAGCTGGGACAGCCTCGGAGGGACCCAGTACTTC. Translating it yields CSASWDSLGGTQYF. This sequence joins TRBV20-1 and TRBJ2-5, with 7 bases lining up with TRBD1. CDR1 and CDR2 from the germline V gene are DFQATT and SNEGSKA (reference sequence). After removal of 3 bases from V and 7 bases from J, the junction contained 11 bases not matched to a gene. The CDR3 totals 14 residues.

This clonotype was observed a few times. The CDR3 region is CASSIVSGQETQYF. The CDR3 DNA follows: TGTGCCAGTAGTATAGTATCGGGCCAAGAGACCCAGTACTTC. This chain uses TRBV19 with TRBJ2-5; D uncertain. Germline CDR1 and CDR2: LNHDA and SQIVND (reference sequence). Deletions cut 1 base from V and 1 base from J, with 7 bases between. The CDR3 totals 14 residues.

The table lists this clonotype with many counts. The chain couples TRBV3-1 to TRBJ2-7; D is unresolved. With 1 base removed from V and 6 bases from J, the gap between germline ends came to 10 bases. Germline CDR1 reads LGHDT; CDR2 reads YNNKEL (reference sequence). The CDR3 is made up of 13 amino acids. The CDR3 sequence is CASSQVPGREQYF. The CDR3 DNA reads TGTGCCAGCAGCCAAGTCCCCGGCCGCGAGCAGTACTTC.

The table lists this clonotype with many counts. This chain connects TRBV19 to TRBJ1-1; D gene ambiguous. This CDR3 spans 14 amino acids. Per germline, CDR1 LNHDA and CDR2 SQIVND (reference sequence). V shed 3 bases and J shed 1 base, with 9 bases lying between them. As DNA, the CDR3 is TGTGCCAGTAGTATGGGCCTCAGGAACACTGAAGCTTTCTTT. It codes for CASSMGLRNTEAFF.

This clonotype was detected a few times. This could be a read error, since a much larger clone is one nucleotide away. The chain employs TRBV12-3 or TRBV12-4 and TRBJ1-1; D gene unclear. This CDR3 has 13 amino acids. CDR3 DNA sequence: TGTGCCAGCGGTTTGGCCGAGAACACTGAAGCTTTCTTT. This codes for CASGLAENTEAFF.